This T cell receptor beta chain was sequenced in a study of beta chain features in type 1 diabetes. Study-level points and caveats: Among all four CD4+ subsets, Type 1 diabetes patients had TCRB CDR3s that were moderately but significantly shorter.

The CDR3 sequence is 14 residues long. Trimming pared 8 bases from V and 1 base from J, leaving 14 bases between. The germline V gene has CDR1 LNHDA and CDR2 SQIVND (reference sequence). The table lists this clone with many counts. Its specificity is not known. Other nucleotide sequences in the sample specify the same CDR3. Sequenced material consisted of expressed TCRB transcripts (all of the isolated RNA was reverse transcribed). Here immunoSEQ multiplex PCR was the method, and the copy in TCRdb shows in-frame clones only, minus some. The sample yields around 180,000 clones, less than 9.5% seen once.

The sequenced sample was central memory CD4+ T cells from blood. This clonotype was sampled from a woman in her thirties or forties with type 1 diabetes. The chain recombines TRBV19 with TRBJ1-2, with D possibly matching TRBD1 (5 bases). CDR3 in amino acids: CASRPPGGNYGYTF. The CDR3 DNA is TGTGCCAGTCGACCTCCGGGGGGTAACTATGGCTACACCTTC.